The following is a TCR beta chain sequence with its context. About 84 million PBMCs supplied genomic DNA for unsorted samples. This sample stems from a study of shared clonotypes between healthy human individuals. Researchers ran the assay at a deep level. Data came from immunoSEQ multiplex PCR; TCRdb stores just in-frame clones and leaves some out. The table records approximately 470,000 clones, around four fifths of them present only once. Sequenced input: PBMCs. The receptor was derived from a woman between 40 and 55 years old in good health. Some clones in this sample may be carry-over from other donors' samples.

The CDR3 reads CASSTRRTSGNQETQYF. The CDR3 DNA follows: TGTGCCAGCAGCACACGACGGACTAGCGGGAACCAAGAGACCCAGTACTTC. This chain connects TRBV7-9 to TRBJ2-5, with TRBD2 matching over 12 bases. J gave up 0 bases and V 5 bases, and 7 bases lay outside the gene matches. This CDR3 spans 17 amino acids. The germline gives CDR1 SEHNR, CDR2 FQNEAQ (reference sequence).